This T cell receptor beta chain was documented in a study of spatial heterogeneity in lung cancer. The overall study: Samples were donated by 72 untreated early-stage non-small cell lung cancer patients.

Whole-study results and caveats: Ubiquitous expanded tumor TCRs surfaced in blood more at resection than they did at follow-up.

This CDR3 has 16 residues. Trimming shortened V by 4 bases and J by 4 bases, and 18 bases separated the two germline ends. From germline, CDR1 is SGHRS and CDR2 YFSETQ. Time point denoted: blood at routine non-recurrence follow-up after resection. This clonotype was seen more than once but under ten times. Its antigen remains unknown. TCRdb ran MiXCR on the 5' RACE reads and lists one entry per CDR3 protein. The sample yields 55,000 to 75,000 distinct CDR3 sequences, around 9.3% seen once. The chain combines TRBV5-1 with TRBJ2-1; tentative D call: TRBD2 (5 bases). The material sequenced was PBMCs, taken at follow-up. This clonotype was sampled from a female donor with early-stage non-small cell lung cancer. CDR3 DNA sequence: TGCGCCAGCAGCATGGGCGACTACCTCGGATACAATGAGCAGTTCTTC. Translating gives CASSMGDYLGYNEQFF.